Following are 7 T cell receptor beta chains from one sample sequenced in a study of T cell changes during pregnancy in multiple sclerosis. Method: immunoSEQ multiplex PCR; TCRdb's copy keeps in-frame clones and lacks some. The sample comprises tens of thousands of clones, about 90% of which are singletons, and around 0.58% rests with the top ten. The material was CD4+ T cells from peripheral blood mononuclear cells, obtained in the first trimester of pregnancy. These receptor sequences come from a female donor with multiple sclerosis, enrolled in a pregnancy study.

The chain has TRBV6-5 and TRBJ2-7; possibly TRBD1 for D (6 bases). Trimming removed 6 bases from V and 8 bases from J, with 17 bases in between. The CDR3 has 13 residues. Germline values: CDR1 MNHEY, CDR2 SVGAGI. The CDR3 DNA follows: TGTGCCAGCAGAACCAGCTCACAGGGAAAGCAGTACTTC. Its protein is CASRTSSQGKQYF.

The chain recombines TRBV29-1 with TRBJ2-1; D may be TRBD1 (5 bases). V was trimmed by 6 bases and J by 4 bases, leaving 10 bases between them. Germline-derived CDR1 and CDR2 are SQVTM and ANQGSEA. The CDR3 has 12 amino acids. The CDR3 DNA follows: TGCAGCGTCGATACAGGATACAATGAGCAGTTCTTC. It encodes CSVDTGYNEQFF.

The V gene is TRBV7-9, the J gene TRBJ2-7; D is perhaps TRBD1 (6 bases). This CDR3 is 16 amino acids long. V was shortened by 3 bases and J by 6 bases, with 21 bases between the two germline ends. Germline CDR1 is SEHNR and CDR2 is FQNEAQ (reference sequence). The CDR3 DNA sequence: TGTGCCAGCAGCTTTCAGACAGGTTGGCCCTTACCCGAGCAGTACTTC. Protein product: CASSFQTGWPLPEQYF.

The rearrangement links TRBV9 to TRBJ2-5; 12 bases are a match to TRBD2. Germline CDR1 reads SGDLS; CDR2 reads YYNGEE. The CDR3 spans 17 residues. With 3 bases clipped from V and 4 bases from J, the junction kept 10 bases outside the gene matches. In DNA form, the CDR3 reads TGTGCCAGCAGCGCGAGTAGGCTAGCGGGGGGGGGAGAGACCCAGTACTTC. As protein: CASSASRLAGGGETQYF.

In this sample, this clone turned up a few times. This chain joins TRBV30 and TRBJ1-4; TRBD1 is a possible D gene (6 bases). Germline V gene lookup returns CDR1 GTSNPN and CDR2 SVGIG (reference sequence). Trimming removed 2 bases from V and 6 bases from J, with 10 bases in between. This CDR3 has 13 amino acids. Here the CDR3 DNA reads TGTGCCTGGAGTACAGGGTTGGATGAAAAACTGTTTTTT. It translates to CAWSTGLDEKLFF.

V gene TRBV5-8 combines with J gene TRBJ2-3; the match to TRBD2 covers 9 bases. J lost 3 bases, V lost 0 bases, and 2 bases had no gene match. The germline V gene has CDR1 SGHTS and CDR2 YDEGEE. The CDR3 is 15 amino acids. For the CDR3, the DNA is TGTGCCAGCAGCTTGGCTAGCGGGGAAACAGATACGCAGTATTTT. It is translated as CASSLASGETDTQYF.

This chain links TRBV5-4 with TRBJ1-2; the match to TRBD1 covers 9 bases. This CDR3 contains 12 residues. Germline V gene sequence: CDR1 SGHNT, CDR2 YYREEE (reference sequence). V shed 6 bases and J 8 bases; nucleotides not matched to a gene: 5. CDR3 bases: TGTGCCAGCAACAACAGGGGGCAAGGCTACACCTTC. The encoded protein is CASNNRGQGYTF.